What follows are 10 T cell receptor beta chains derived from one specimen sequenced in a study of blood T cell repertoires in COVID-19. Libraries were prepared by immunoSEQ multiplex PCR; TCRdb keeps only in-frame clonotypes and omits some of them. The sample holds 75,000 to 100,000 clones; almost 85% are singletons and the top ten take under 7.5%. Material: peripheral blood. The receptors were sampled from a middle-aged man with active or convalescent COVID-19.

In its sample, this clone was seen a few times. This chain joins TRBV5-1 and TRBJ2-1; perhaps TRBD2 as D (5 bases). The V gene lost 5 bases and the J gene lost 0 bases, with 12 bases spanning the gap. CDR3 length: 15 residues. Germline lookup yields CDR1 SGHRS and CDR2 YFSETQ. In DNA form, the CDR3 reads TGCGCCAGCAGAATGAGAGGGAGCTCCTACAATGAGCAGTTCTTC. It specifies CASRMRGSSYNEQFF.

V is TRBV18 and J is TRBJ2-5, with 12 bases lining up with TRBD1. With V trimmed by 3 bases and J by 5 bases, 10 bases remained unmatched. Germline CDR1 reads KGHSH; CDR2 reads LQKENI. This CDR3 contains 17 residues. CDR3 loop: CASSPPGQGAGRETQYF. DNA for the CDR3: TGTGCCAGCTCACCCCCGGGACAGGGGGCGGGTCGGGAGACCCAGTACTTC.

CDR3 DNA sequence: TGTGCCTGGAGGCCCGGGGCGGGGGAGACCCAGTACTTC. Amino acid sequence: CAWRPGAGETQYF. This chain links TRBV30 with TRBJ2-5; D may be TRBD2 (6 bases). Trimming stripped 3 bases from V and 5 bases from J, with 13 bases between. Per germline, CDR1 GTSNPN and CDR2 SVGIG (reference sequence). This CDR3 spans 13 amino acids.

This chain connects TRBV24-1 to TRBJ2-1, with TRBD1 identical over 9 bases. J gave up 6 bases and V 3 bases, and 8 bases lay outside the gene matches. CDR1 and CDR2 from the germline V gene are KGHDR and SFDVKD. This CDR3 has 16 amino acids. The CDR3: CATSDPPGQGTNEQFF. The CDR3 DNA is TGTGCCACCAGTGATCCACCGGGACAGGGTACCAATGAGCAGTTCTTC.

The chain couples TRBV3-1 (or the pseudogene TRBV3-2) to TRBJ2-5; 9 bases line up with TRBD2. Germline V gene data show CDR1 as LGHDT and CDR2 as YNNKEL (reference sequence). The CDR3 contains 15 residues. With V trimmed by 6 bases and J by 5 bases, 10 bases remained unmatched. In nucleotides, the CDR3 is TGTGCCAGCAGTCGTCAGCGGACTAGCGTGGAGACCCAGTACTTC. This gives the protein CASSRQRTSVETQYF.

The chain carries TRBV28 and TRBJ2-2, with D possibly matching TRBD1 (5 bases). The CDR3 sequence is 13 residues long. V was pared by 7 bases and J by 0 bases, with 6 bases between. CDR1 and CDR2 (germline): MDHEN, SYDVKM. In DNA form, the CDR3 reads TGTGCCAGCATGACAGCGAACACCGGGGAGCTGTTTTTT. Amino acid sequence: CASMTANTGELFF.

CDR3 in DNA: TGTGCCAGCAGCCAAGAAGGGGTGGATTCACCCCTCCACTTT. It translates to CASSQEGVDSPLHF. The chain uses TRBV3-1 (or the pseudogene TRBV3-2) and TRBJ1-6; D might be TRBD1 (5 bases). CDR1 and CDR2 (germline): LGHDT, YNNKEL (reference sequence). CDR3 length equals 14 residues. The germline V and J ends were trimmed by 0 bases and 8 bases, with 8 bases remaining between them.

The chain has TRBV29-1 and TRBJ1-2; D unclear. CDR3 length: 12 residues. The ends were cut back, 6 bases at V and 3 bases at J, with 11 bases in the middle. Germline loops: CDR1 SQVTM, CDR2 ANQGSEA. CDR3 in amino acids: CSVRGRDYGYTF. The CDR3 DNA is TGCAGCGTCCGAGGGAGAGACTATGGCTACACCTTC. Looking up the rest from reference TRBV29-1 and TRBJ1-2 gives the full variable domain: SAVISQKPSRDICQRGTSLTIQCQVDSQVTMMFWYRQQPGQSLTLIATANQGSEATYESGFVIDKFPISRPNLTFSTLTVSNMSPEDSSIYLCSVRGRDYGYTFGSGTRLTVV.

The V and J genes are TRBV5-4 and TRBJ2-1; 15 bases are shared with TRBD2. The CDR3 consists of 18 residues. The germline CDR1 and CDR2 sequences are SGHNT and YYREEE (reference sequence). V lost 5 bases and J lost 6; bases outside the gene matches: 12. The CDR3 sequence is CASRPGLAGGRSGNEQFF. CDR3 DNA sequence: TGTGCCAGCAGACCCGGACTAGCGGGGGGGCGATCAGGCAATGAGCAGTTCTTC.

V and J are TRBV10-1 and TRBJ2-5, with 10 bases fitting TRBD2. In germline, CDR1 is WNHNN, CDR2 SYGVQD (reference sequence). Trimming removed 6 bases from V and 4 bases from J; junction bases left unmatched: 8. The CDR3 extends over 15 amino acids. CDR3 residues: CASSQTVAGGETQYF. The CDR3 nucleotides are TGCGCCAGCAGCCAAACCGTAGCGGGGGGAGAGACCCAGTACTTC.